These 5 T cell receptor beta chains were sequenced from one sample in a study of blood T cell repertoires in COVID-19. Repertoires were generated with immunoSEQ multiplex PCR, while TCRdb's copy carries only in-frame clones and drops some. The table has 170,000 or so clones, more than 90% seen once. Sequencing input: peripheral blood. These TCRs come from a man aged 50 to 60 with acute or convalescent COVID-19.

V is TRBV18 and J is TRBJ2-2; D perhaps matches TRBD1 (6 bases). The V end was cut by 3 bases, the J end by 0 bases, with 11 bases between. Germline CDR1 KGHSH, CDR2 LQKENI. The CDR3 sequence is 16 residues long. CDR3 protein: CASSPQDRANTGELFF. The CDR3 DNA follows: TGTGCCAGCTCACCCCAGGACAGAGCGAACACCGGGGAGCTGTTTTTT.

The chain is built from TRBV9 and TRBJ2-3, with 13 bases that match TRBD2. This CDR3 spans 16 amino acids. Per the germline V gene, CDR1 is SGDLS and CDR2 is YYNGEE. V shed 3 bases, J shed 4 bases, and the junction held 5 bases outside the gene matches. CDR3 DNA: TGTGCCAGCAGCGGACGGACTAGCGGGAGTTCAGATACGCAGTATTTT. This encodes CASSGRTSGSSDTQYF.

The genes are TRBV4-1 and TRBJ2-3, with unresolved D. V shed 1 base and J shed 0 bases, with 8 bases lying between them. Germline values: CDR1 MGHRA, CDR2 YSYEKL. The CDR3 sequence is 15 residues long. CDR3 protein: CASSQGGLSTDTQYF. The CDR3 DNA is TGCGCCAGCAGCCAAGGAGGCCTAAGCACAGATACGCAGTATTTT.

This clone appeared a single time. V and J are TRBV28 and TRBJ2-1; 9 bases align to TRBD2. Germline V gives CDR1 MDHEN, CDR2 SYDVKM. The length of the CDR3 is 13 residues. Trimming at V came to 5 bases and at J to 6 bases, leaving 2 bases not matched to a gene. The CDR3 DNA is TGTGCCAGCAGTGCGGGGGGGGTCAATGAGCAGTTCTTC. Protein product: CASSAGGVNEQFF. The variable domain in full, completed from reference TRBV28 and TRBJ2-1, reads DVKVTQSSRYLVKRTGEKVFLECVQDMDHENMFWYRQDPGLGLRLIYFSYDVKMKEKGDIPEGYSVSREKKERFSLILESASTNQTSMYLCASSAGGVNEQFFGPGTRLTVL.

The chain has TRBV2 and TRBJ2-6; the match to TRBD1 covers 7 bases. Per the germline V gene, CDR1 is SNHLY and CDR2 is FYNNEI. V shed 4 bases and J 4 bases; nucleotides not matched to a gene: 10. This CDR3 region has 17 residues. This CDR3 reads CASSVTGELRGANVLTF. The CDR3 nucleotides are TGTGCCAGCAGTGTAACAGGGGAGCTTAGGGGGGCCAACGTCCTGACTTTC.